The entry below describes one TCR beta chain. Its antigen is not identified. The sample comes from a study of T cell responses to AZD1222 COVID-19 vaccine. About the research overall: Second-dose schedules of about 4 or about 12 weeks were combined.

V was pared by 3 bases and J by 5 bases, with 11 bases between. Germline assignment: CDR1 SGHNT and CDR2 YYREEE (reference sequence). The CDR3 is 13 residues long. Assay: immunoSEQ multiplex PCR; the TCRdb copy retains only in-frame clones and omits some. The sample has some 190,000 clones; around 90% are singletons. Whole-study results and caveats: With dominance at 160-218 and 743-854, vaccine-associated CD4 TCRs spanned spike. After the peak T cell response, and only then, were repertoires sampled. Seropositive AZD1222 recipients at baseline numbered only five or six.

Specimen: peripheral blood, collected on day 0 of AZD1222 vaccination. The rearrangement links TRBV5-4 to TRBJ2-5; perhaps TRBD1 as D (6 bases). This receptor was obtained from an adult in good health. CDR3 in DNA: TGTGCCAGCAGCTACAGGGATGAGGAGACCCAGTACTTC. This gives the protein CASSYRDEETQYF. The full variable domain, completed using reference TRBV5-4 and TRBJ2-5, is ETGVTQSPTHLIKTRGQQVTLRCSSQSGHNTVSWYQQALGQGPQFIFQYYREEENGRGNFPPRFSGLQFPNYSSELNVNALELDDSALYLCASSYRDEETQYFGPGTRLLVL.